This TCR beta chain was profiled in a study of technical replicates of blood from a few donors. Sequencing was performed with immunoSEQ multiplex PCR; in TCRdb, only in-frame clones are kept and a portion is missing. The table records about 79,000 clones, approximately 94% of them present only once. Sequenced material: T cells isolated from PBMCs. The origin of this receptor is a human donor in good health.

In DNA form, the CDR3 reads TGTGCCAGCAGTGACGGGGCAGGGAAGGGCGAGCAGTACTTC. As protein: CASSDGAGKGEQYF. The gene calls are TRBV6-4 and TRBJ2-7; possibly TRBD1 for D (5 bases). The germline gives CDR1 MRHNA, CDR2 SNTAGT. The CDR3 loop spans 14 amino acids. V was clipped by 2 bases and J by 6 bases, with 14 bases between them.